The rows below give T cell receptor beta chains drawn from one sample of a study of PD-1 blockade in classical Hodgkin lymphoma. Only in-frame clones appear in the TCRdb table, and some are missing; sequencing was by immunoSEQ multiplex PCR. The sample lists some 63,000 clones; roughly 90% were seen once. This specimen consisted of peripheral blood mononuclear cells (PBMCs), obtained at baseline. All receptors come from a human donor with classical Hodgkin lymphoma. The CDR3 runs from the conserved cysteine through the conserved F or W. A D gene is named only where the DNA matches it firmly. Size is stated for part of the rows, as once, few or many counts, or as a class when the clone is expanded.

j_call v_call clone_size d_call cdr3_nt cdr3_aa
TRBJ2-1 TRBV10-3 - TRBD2 TGTGCCATCAGTGAAGCGGGGGGGGCTAGCGATGAGCAGTTCTTC CAISEAGGASDEQFF
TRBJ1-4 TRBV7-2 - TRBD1 TGTGCCAGCAGCAGACAGGGGGTCTCCGAAAAACTGTTTTTT CASSRQGVSEKLFF
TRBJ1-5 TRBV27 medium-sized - TGTGCCAGCAGTCCACTCAATCAGCCCCAGCATTTT CASSPLNQPQHF
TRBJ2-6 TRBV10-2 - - TGCGCCAGCAGTGAGGGCCCCGTGGACACCGACTCTGGGGCCAACGTCCTGACTTTC CASSEGPVDTDSGANVLTF
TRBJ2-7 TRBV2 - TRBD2 TGTGCCAGCAGTGTGACTAGCGCCGCCTACGAGCAGTACTTC CASSVTSAAYEQYF
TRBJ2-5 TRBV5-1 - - TGCGCCAGCAGCGGCGACAGTGGGGAGACCCAGTACTTC CASSGDSGETQYF
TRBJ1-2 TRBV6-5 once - TGTGCCAGCAGAGAACAGGTTGCCGCTAACTATGGCTACACCTTC CASREQVAANYGYTF
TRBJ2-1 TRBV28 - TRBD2 TGTGCCAGCAGGCTTTTTGAGTCAGACCCAGGGGATCGCGTAGCGGGAGAGGGTGAGCAGTTCTTC CASRLFESDPGDRVAGEGEQFF
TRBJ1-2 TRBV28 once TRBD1 TGTGCCAGCAGTTTCCCGACAGGGTATAACTATGGCTACACCTTC CASSFPTGYNYGYTF
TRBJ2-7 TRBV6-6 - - TGTGCCAGCAGTTACTCGGCAGGTGAAACCTACGAGCAGTACTTC CASSYSAGETYEQYF